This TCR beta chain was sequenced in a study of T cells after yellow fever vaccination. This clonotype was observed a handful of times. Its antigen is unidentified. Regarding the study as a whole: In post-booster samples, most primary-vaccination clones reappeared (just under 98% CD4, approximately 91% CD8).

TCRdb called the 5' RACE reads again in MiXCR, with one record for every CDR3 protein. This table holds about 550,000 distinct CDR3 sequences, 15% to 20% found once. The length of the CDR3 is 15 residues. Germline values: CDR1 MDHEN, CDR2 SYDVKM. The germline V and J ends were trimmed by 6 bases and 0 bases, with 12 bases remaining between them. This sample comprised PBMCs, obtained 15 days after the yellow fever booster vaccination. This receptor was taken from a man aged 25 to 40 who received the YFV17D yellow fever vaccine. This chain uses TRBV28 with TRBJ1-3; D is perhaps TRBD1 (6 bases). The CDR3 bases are TGTGCCAGCAGCGATCGGACAGTCTCTGGAAACACCATATATTTT. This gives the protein CASSDRTVSGNTIYF.